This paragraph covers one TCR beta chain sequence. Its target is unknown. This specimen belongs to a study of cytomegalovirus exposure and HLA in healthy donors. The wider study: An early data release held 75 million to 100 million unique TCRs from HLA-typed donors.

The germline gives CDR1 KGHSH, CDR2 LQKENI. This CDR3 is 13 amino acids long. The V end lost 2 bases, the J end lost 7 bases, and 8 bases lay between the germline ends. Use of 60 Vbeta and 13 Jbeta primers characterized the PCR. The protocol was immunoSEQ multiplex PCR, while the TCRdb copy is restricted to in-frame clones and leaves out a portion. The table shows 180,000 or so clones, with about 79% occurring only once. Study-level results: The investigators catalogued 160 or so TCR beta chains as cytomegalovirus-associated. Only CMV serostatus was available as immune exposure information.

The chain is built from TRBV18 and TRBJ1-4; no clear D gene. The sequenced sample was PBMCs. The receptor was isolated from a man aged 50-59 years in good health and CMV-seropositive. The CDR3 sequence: CASSPVQSEKLFF. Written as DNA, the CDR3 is TGTGCCAGCTCACCAGTCCAGTCTGAAAAACTGTTTTTT.